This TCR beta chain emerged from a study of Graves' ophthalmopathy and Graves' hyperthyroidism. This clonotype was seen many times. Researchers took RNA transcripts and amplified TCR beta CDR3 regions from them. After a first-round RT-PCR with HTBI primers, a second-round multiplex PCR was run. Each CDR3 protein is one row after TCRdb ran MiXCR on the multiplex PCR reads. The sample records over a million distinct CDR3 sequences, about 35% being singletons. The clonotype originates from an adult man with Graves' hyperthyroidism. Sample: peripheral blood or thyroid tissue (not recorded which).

In DNA form, the CDR3 reads TGTGCCAGCAGCGAAAGGGGGCAAAATCAGCCCCAGCATTTT. Translated, it gives CASSERGQNQPQHF. The chain is built from TRBV9 and TRBJ1-5, with 7 bases that match TRBD1. V shed 3 bases, J shed 4 bases, and the junction held 4 bases outside the gene matches. Germline V CDR1 and CDR2: SGDLS, YYNGEE. CDR3 length: 14 residues.